Listed below are T cell receptor beta chains from one sample, sequenced in a study of shared clonotypes between healthy human individuals. Data came from immunoSEQ multiplex PCR; TCRdb stores just in-frame clones and leaves some out. The table shows 2.3 million or so clones, with just over 90% occurring only once. The material sequenced was naive CD4+ T cells from PBMCs. The receptors originated from a man aged 18 to 29 in good health. Some clones in this sample may be carry-over from other donors' samples. The CDR3 runs from the conserved cysteine through the conserved F or W. Each record gives: J gene, V gene, clone size, D gene, CDR3 protein, CDR3 DNA. D genes are given only for firm matches. Some rows mark clone size as missing; the rest say once, few, many or name a class of expanded clone.

J gene: TRBJ2-1; V gene: TRBV5-1; clone size: NA; D gene: NA; CDR3 protein: CASSDPGGIGGEQFF; CDR3 DNA: TGCGCCAGCAGCGATCCCGGGGGTATTGGGGGTGAGCAGTTCTTC
J gene: TRBJ1-1; V gene: TRBV29-1; clone size: NA; D gene: TRBD1; CDR3 protein: CSVAPWGQETNLEAFF; CDR3 DNA: TGCAGCGTTGCTCCATGGGGACAGGAGACGAACCTTGAAGCTTTCTTT
J gene: TRBJ2-7; V gene: TRBV5-6; clone size: NA; D gene: TRBD2; CDR3 protein: CASSLLGGETYEQYF; CDR3 DNA: TGTGCCAGCAGCTTGCTGGGGGGGGAGACCTACGAGCAGTACTTC
J gene: TRBJ2-1; V gene: TRBV29-1; clone size: once; D gene: TRBD1; CDR3 protein: CSVEEMERTGGSNEQFF; CDR3 DNA: TGCAGCGTTGAAGAAATGGAGCGGACAGGGGGTAGCAATGAGCAGTTCTTC
J gene: TRBJ2-7; V gene: TRBV28; clone size: NA; D gene: NA; CDR3 protein: CASSSRGGTGSFEQYF; CDR3 DNA: TGTGCCAGCAGCTCCCGGGGGGGGACAGGGAGTTTCGAGCAGTACTTC
J gene: TRBJ1-5; V gene: TRBV19; clone size: NA; D gene: NA; CDR3 protein: CASSIRQGYQPQHF; CDR3 DNA: TGTGCCAGTAGTATACGACAAGGATATCAGCCCCAGCATTTT
J gene: TRBJ2-2; V gene: TRBV28; clone size: NA; D gene: TRBD2; CDR3 protein: CASSTSGRRIDGELFF; CDR3 DNA: TGTGCCAGCAGCACTAGCGGGAGGCGTATTGACGGGGAGCTGTTTTTT
J gene: TRBJ1-4; V gene: TRBV5-1; clone size: NA; D gene: NA; CDR3 protein: CASSLETATNEKLFF; CDR3 DNA: TGCGCCAGCAGCTTGGAGACAGCAACTAATGAAAAACTGTTTTTT
J gene: TRBJ2-7; V gene: TRBV19; clone size: NA; D gene: TRBD1; CDR3 protein: CASSIPRTGGNEQYF; CDR3 DNA: TGTGCCAGTAGTATCCCCCGGACAGGGGGGAACGAGCAGTACTTC
J gene: TRBJ2-1; V gene: TRBV7-6; clone size: once; D gene: TRBD1; CDR3 protein: CASSLGQLSEQFF; CDR3 DNA: TGTGCCAGCAGCTTGGGACAGCTATCTGAGCAGTTCTTC
J gene: TRBJ1-1; V gene: TRBV7-8; clone size: NA; D gene: TRBD1; CDR3 protein: CASSLEGAYTEAFF; CDR3 DNA: TGTGCCAGCAGCTTAGAGGGGGCTTACACTGAAGCTTTCTTT
J gene: TRBJ2-7; V gene: TRBV10-3; clone size: NA; D gene: NA; CDR3 protein: CAISETFARDDYEQYF; CDR3 DNA: TGTGCCATCAGTGAGACCTTTGCGCGGGACGACTACGAGCAGTACTTC
J gene: TRBJ2-7; V gene: TRBV20-1; clone size: NA; D gene: NA; CDR3 protein: CSAGGLSGQYF; CDR3 DNA: NA
J gene: TRBJ2-1; V gene: TRBV11-3; clone size: NA; D gene: TRBD2; CDR3 protein: CASSLIAGGRGNEQFF; CDR3 DNA: TGTGCCAGCAGCCTCATAGCGGGAGGCCGAGGTAATGAGCAGTTCTTC
J gene: TRBJ2-7; V gene: TRBV5-1; clone size: NA; D gene: NA; CDR3 protein: CASSHPGSSYEQYF; CDR3 DNA: TGCGCCAGCAGCCATCCAGGGTCCTCCTACGAGCAGTACTTC
J gene: TRBJ1-5; V gene: TRBV30; clone size: NA; D gene: NA; CDR3 protein: CAWSRRTHQPQHF; CDR3 DNA: TGTGCCTGGTCGAGGCGGACCCATCAGCCCCAGCATTTT
J gene: TRBJ1-3; V gene: TRBV2; clone size: once; D gene: TRBD1; CDR3 protein: CASSFRQGRELGGNTIYF; CDR3 DNA: TGTGCCAGCAGCTTCCGACAGGGGAGGGAGTTAGGAGGGAACACCATATATTTT
J gene: TRBJ1-5; V gene: TRBV28; clone size: NA; D gene: NA; CDR3 protein: CASTLPRGGNQPQHF; CDR3 DNA: TGTGCCAGCACCCTCCCAAGGGGCGGCAATCAGCCCCAGCATTTT
J gene: TRBJ2-1; V gene: TRBV5-6; clone size: NA; D gene: NA; CDR3 protein: CASSSADEQFF; CDR3 DNA: TGTGCCAGCAGCTCAGCTGATGAGCAGTTCTTC
J gene: TRBJ1-1; V gene: TRBV7-3; clone size: NA; D gene: NA; CDR3 protein: CASSSGPTNTEAFF; CDR3 DNA: TGTGCCAGCAGCTCCGGGCCCACGAACACTGAAGCTTTCTTT
J gene: TRBJ1-6; V gene: TRBV28; clone size: NA; D gene: NA; CDR3 protein: CASSLPRGPGRSYNSPLHF; CDR3 DNA: TGTGCCAGCAGTCTACCCAGGGGACCTGGACGCTCCTATAATTCACCCCTCCACTTT
J gene: TRBJ1-1; V gene: TRBV6-1; clone size: NA; D gene: NA; CDR3 protein: CASTLWGSTEAFF; CDR3 DNA: TGTGCCAGCACCCTTTGGGGATCCACTGAAGCTTTCTTT
J gene: TRBJ1-2; V gene: TRBV15; clone size: once; D gene: TRBD1; CDR3 protein: CATRSGDREMYGYTF; CDR3 DNA: TGTGCCACCAGGTCGGGAGACAGGGAGATGTATGGCTACACCTTC
J gene: TRBJ2-7; V gene: TRBV6-1; clone size: NA; D gene: NA; CDR3 protein: CASRWTSAGEQYF; CDR3 DNA: TGTGCCAGCAGATGGACATCGGCGGGTGAGCAGTACTTC
J gene: TRBJ2-3; V gene: TRBV14; clone size: NA; D gene: TRBD1; CDR3 protein: CASSQMGQPTDTQYF; CDR3 DNA: TGTGCCAGCAGCCAAATGGGACAGCCTACAGATACGCAGTATTTT
J gene: TRBJ2-7; V gene: TRBV6-5; clone size: once; D gene: TRBD2; CDR3 protein: CASQRGLAGGPVF; CDR3 DNA: TGTGCCAGCCAACGTGGACTAGCGGGAGGGCCTGTCTTC